This T cell receptor (beta chain) was identified in a study of T cell responses to AZD1222 COVID-19 vaccine. This CDR3 is built from 13 residues. V was trimmed by 6 bases and J by 3 bases, leaving 6 bases between them. CDR1 and CDR2 from the germline V gene are LNHDA and SQIVND (reference sequence). General observations from the study: CD4 TCRs linked to vaccination spanned spike, dominating at 160-218 and 743-854. The study identified only six AZD1222 recipients as seropositive at baseline.

On this clone: The antigen is not known.

Data came from immunoSEQ multiplex PCR; TCRdb stores just in-frame clones and leaves some out. The table shows roughly 120,000 clones, with 70% to 90% occurring only once. The clonotype was recovered from an adult in good health. The sample consisted of peripheral blood, taken on day 0 of AZD1222 vaccination. The rearrangement uses TRBV19 and TRBJ1-6; a weak D match, TRBD1 (5 bases). The CDR3 DNA reads as TGTGCCAGTAGCACAGGCTATAATTCACCCCTCCACTTT. Translation gives CASSTGYNSPLHF.